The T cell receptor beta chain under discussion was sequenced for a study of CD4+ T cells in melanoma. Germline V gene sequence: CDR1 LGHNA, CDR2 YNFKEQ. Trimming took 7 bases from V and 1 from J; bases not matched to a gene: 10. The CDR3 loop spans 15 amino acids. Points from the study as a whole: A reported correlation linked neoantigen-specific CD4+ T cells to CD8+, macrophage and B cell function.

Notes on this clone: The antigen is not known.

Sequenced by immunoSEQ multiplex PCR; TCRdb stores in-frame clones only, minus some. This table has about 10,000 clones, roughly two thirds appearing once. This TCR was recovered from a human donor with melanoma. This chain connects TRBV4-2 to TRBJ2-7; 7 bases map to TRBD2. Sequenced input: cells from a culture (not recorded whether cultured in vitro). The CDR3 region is CASTPGSSGSYEQYF. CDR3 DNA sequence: TGTGCCAGCACCCCCGGGAGTAGCGGGTCCTACGAGCAGTACTTC.